Listed below are T cell receptor beta chains from one sample, sequenced in a study of T and B cells in COVID-19 patients. TCRdb analysed the multiplex PCR reads with MiXCR anew, one entry per CDR3 protein. The sample consists of thousands of distinct CDR3 sequences, roughly 27% of them appearing once. The sequenced sample was blood. These receptors all stem from a human donor with active COVID-19. The donor label of this sample is uncertain. Both conserved end residues are part of each CDR3. A D gene is named only where the DNA matches it firmly. The size field is filled for only some rows; it gives once, few, many or a size class.

d_gene	abundance	v_gene	j_gene	CDR3aa	CDR3nt
.	.	TRBV10-2	TRBJ2-1	CASMRENEQFF	TGCGCCAGCATGAGGGAAAATGAGCAGTTCTTC
TRBD2	.	TRBV19	TRBJ2-1	CASSISGTSGSNEQFF	TGTGCCAGTAGTATCTCCGGGACTAGCGGGAGTAATGAGCAGTTCTTC
.	medium-sized	TRBV19	TRBJ2-2	CASSISPGANTGELFF	TGTGCCAGTAGTATAAGCCCGGGGGCGAACACCGGGGAGCTGTTTTTT
.	few	TRBV5-6	TRBJ2-3	CASSLNAPGTDTQYF	TGTGCCAGCAGCTTGAATGCCCCGGGCACAGATACGCAGTATTTT
.	medium-sized	TRBV7-4	TRBJ2-7	CASSLRQGLYEQYF	TGTGCCAGCAGCTTACGGCAGGGGCTATACGAGCAGTACTTC
.	.	TRBV24-1	TRBJ2-1	CATMGTGGGDSYNEQFF	TGTGCCACCATGGGGACAGGTGGGGGGGACTCCTACAATGAGCAGTTCTTC
TRBD1	.	TRBV19	TRBJ2-1	CASTQSTGGGEQFF	TGTGCCAGTACCCAATCGACAGGGGGCGGTGAGCAGTTCTTC
.	few	TRBV5-5	TRBJ1-1	CASSPRTALNTEAFF	TGTGCCAGCAGCCCCCGGACAGCACTAAACACTGAAGCTTTCTTT
.	few	TRBV18	TRBJ1-4	CASSPLDSGLNEKLFF	TGTGCCAGCTCACCCCTCGATTCGGGACTAAATGAAAAACTGTTTTTT
.	medium-sized	TRBV19	TRBJ1-1	CASSIWVRGNTEAFF	TGTGCCAGTAGTATATGGGTCAGGGGGAACACTGAAGCTTTCTTT
TRBD2	.	TRBV20-1	TRBJ2-2	CSATGTRNTGELFF	TGCAGTGCCACCGGGACTAGAAACACCGGGGAGCTGTTTTTT
TRBD1	.	TRBV30	TRBJ2-7	CAWASGTGGYEQYF	TGTGCCTGGGCCTCCGGGACAGGGGGCTACGAGCAGTACTTC
.	.	TRBV6-5	TRBJ1-6	CASSYLGPYNSPLHF	TGTGCCAGCAGTTACTTAGGACCCTATAATTCACCCCTCCACTTT
.	few	TRBV24-1	TRBJ2-1	CATSSSSGTLQHNEQFF	TGTGCCACCAGTTCCTCCTCCGGGACTCTTCAGCACAATGAGCAGTTCTTC
.	medium-sized	TRBV11-3	TRBJ2-1	CASSPEGHEQFF	TGTGCCAGCAGCCCGGAGGGGCATGAGCAGTTCTTC
TRBD1	few	TRBV30	TRBJ1-2	CAWRDMPGQGDDGYTF	TGTGCCTGGAGGGATATGCCCGGACAGGGGGATGACGGCTACACCTTC
.	.	TRBV6-1	TRBJ1-3	CASSESHAPGNTIYF	TGTGCCAGCAGTGAAAGCCATGCGCCCGGAAACACCATATATTTT
.	medium-sized	TRBV27	TRBJ2-1	CASSLFSVSSYNEQFF	TGTGCCAGCAGTTTATTTTCGGTGAGCTCCTACAATGAGCAGTTCTTC
.	.	TRBV5-4	TRBJ1-2	CASSPGSYGYTF	TGTGCCAGCAGCCCGGGCAGCTATGGCTACACCTTC
TRBD2	medium-sized	TRBV12-3/TRBV12-4	TRBJ2-2	CASSLESERGTGELFF	TGTGCCAGCAGTTTGGAGTCCGAGCGGGGCACCGGGGAGCTGTTTTTT
.	medium-sized	TRBV19	TRBJ1-1	CASTDPGNRPEAFF	TGTGCCAGTACCGATCCAGGGAATCGTCCTGAAGCTTTCTTT
.	.	TRBV6-1	TRBJ1-2	CASLSGKRNYGYTF	TGTGCCAGCTTATCAGGGAAGAGAAACTATGGCTACACCTTC
.	medium-sized	TRBV15	TRBJ2-7	CATSRDHEQYF	TGTGCCACCAGCAGAGACCACGAGCAGTACTTC
.	.	TRBV4-3	TRBJ1-2	CASSQDSGVPNYGYTF	TGCGCCAGCAGCCAAGATAGCGGGGTCCCTAACTATGGCTACACCTTC
.	.	TRBV6-1	TRBJ1-4	CASSEFVQTTNEKLFF	TGTGCCAGCAGTGAATTTGTCCAGACAACTAATGAAAAACTGTTTTTT
TRBD2	.	TRBV6-2/TRBV6-3	TRBJ2-1	CASSYSASGGTSYNEQFF	TGTGCCAGCAGTTACTCGGCTAGCGGGGGGACCTCCTACAATGAGCAGTTCTTC
.	.	TRBV12-3/TRBV12-4	TRBJ2-1	CASSFAGVTGVYNEQFF	TGTGCCAGCAGTTTCGCGGGAGTGACAGGGGTCTACAATGAGCAGTTCTTC
.	.	TRBV5-5	TRBJ1-1	CASSPSTGTEAFF	TGTGCCAGCAGCCCATCGACAGGTACTGAAGCTTTCTTT
TRBD1	.	TRBV20-1	TRBJ1-3	CSVRTGVGNTIYF	TGCAGTGTAAGGACAGGGGTGGGAAACACCATATATTTT
.	once	TRBV5-1	TRBJ2-5	CASSFGLSGVPQETQYF	TGCGCCAGCAGCTTCGGACTTTCGGGGGTCCCCCAAGAGACCCAGTACTTC
.	.	TRBV6-2/TRBV6-3	TRBJ1-1	CASRGDTDRSTEAFF	TGTGCCAGCAGAGGAGATACAGATCGGAGCACTGAAGCTTTCTTT
TRBD1	.	TRBV7-9	TRBJ1-1	CASSFSQGGTEAFF	TGTGCCAGCAGCTTTAGCCAGGGGGGCACTGAAGCTTTCTTT
TRBD1	once	TRBV6-1	TRBJ1-2	CASSDARTGALGYTF	TGTGCCAGCAGTGATGCAAGGACAGGAGCTCTGGGCTACACCTTC
TRBD2	.	TRBV6-2/TRBV6-3	TRBJ2-1	CASSPNPRTSGGYNEQFF	TGTGCCAGCAGTCCGAATCCAAGGACTAGCGGGGGTTACAATGAGCAGTTCTTC
TRBD2	.	TRBV13	TRBJ2-1	CASSRRRTSGGAYNEQFF	TGTGCCAGCAGCCGACGGAGGACTAGCGGGGGGGCATACAATGAGCAGTTCTTC
TRBD1	.	TRBV7-2	TRBJ1-3	CASSRDRVRSGNTIYF	TGTGCCAGCAGCCGGGACAGAGTCCGCTCTGGAAACACCATATATTTT
.	once	TRBV29-1	TRBJ2-2	CSVAEGGNTGELFF	TGCAGCGTCGCCGAGGGGGGAAACACCGGGGAGCTGTTTTTT
TRBD1	few	TRBV6-2/TRBV6-3	TRBJ1-2	CASGVPGQGHGYTF	TGTGCCAGCGGAGTACCGGGACAGGGGCACGGCTACACCTTC
.	.	TRBV27	TRBJ1-5	CASSLRQGLGQPQHF	TGTGCCAGCAGTTTAAGGCAGGGCCTCGGTCAGCCCCAGCATTTT
TRBD1	medium-sized	TRBV27	TRBJ1-6	CASSWGGQPSPLHF	TGTGCCAGCAGTTGGGGGGGACAGCCTTCACCCCTCCACTTT
TRBD2	few	TRBV6-2/TRBV6-3	TRBJ2-3	CASTRTSALLSDTQYF	TGTGCCAGCACCCGGACTAGCGCACTATTATCAGATACGCAGTATTTT
TRBD1	medium-sized	TRBV19	TRBJ2-3	CASSIEQGVGTDTQYF	TGTGCCAGTAGTATCGAACAGGGGGTTGGCACAGATACGCAGTATTTT
.	few	TRBV6-2/TRBV6-3	TRBJ2-3	CASSYGESTSTDTQYF	TGTGCCAGCAGTTACGGGGAATCGACTAGCACAGATACGCAGTATTTT
.	once	TRBV5-4	TRBJ1-1	CASSLEGVGNTEAFF	TGTGCCAGCAGCTTGGAAGGGGTTGGGAACACTGAAGCTTTCTTT
TRBD2	.	TRBV11-2	TRBJ2-7	CASSLARTRGEQYF	TGTGCCAGCAGCTTAGCGAGGACTAGAGGCGAGCAGTACTTC
TRBD2	few	TRBV7-9	TRBJ2-3	CASSLSAGITDTQYF	TGTGCCAGCAGCTTATCAGCGGGGATCACAGATACGCAGTATTTT
.	medium-sized	TRBV19	TRBJ1-5	CASSIGAGSNQPQHF	TGTGCCAGTAGTATAGGTGCGGGAAGCAATCAGCCCCAGCATTTT
.	.	TRBV11-3	TRBJ2-7	CASSPQPYEQYF	TGTGCCAGCAGCCCTCAACCCTACGAGCAGTACTTC
TRBD1	medium-sized	TRBV6-5	TRBJ2-2	CASSPGDRGPNTGELFF	TGTGCCAGCAGCCCGGGGGACAGGGGGCCGAACACCGGGGAGCTGTTTTTT
.	.	TRBV19	TRBJ1-1	CASSPRAGTLTFF	TGTGCCAGTAGTCCCAGGGCGGGAACTCTAACTTTCTTT
.	medium-sized	TRBV29-1	TRBJ2-1	CSVEDAEAVYNEQFF	TGCAGCGTTGAAGATGCGGAAGCGGTATACAATGAGCAGTTCTTC
TRBD1	large	TRBV11-3	TRBJ2-2	CASRPGGTGGTGELFF	TGTGCCAGCAGGCCGGGGGGGACAGGGGGCACCGGGGAGCTGTTTTTT
.	medium-sized	TRBV19	TRBJ1-2	CASSMIYGYTF	TGTGCCAGTAGTATGATCTATGGCTACACCTTC
.	medium-sized	TRBV6-5	TRBJ2-3	CASTHGTDTQYF	TGTGCCAGCACCCACGGCACAGATACGCAGTATTTT
.	.	TRBV7-9	TRBJ1-1	CASSLVRGAAEAFF	TGTGCCAGCAGCTTAGTAAGGGGGGCCGCTGAAGCTTTCTTT